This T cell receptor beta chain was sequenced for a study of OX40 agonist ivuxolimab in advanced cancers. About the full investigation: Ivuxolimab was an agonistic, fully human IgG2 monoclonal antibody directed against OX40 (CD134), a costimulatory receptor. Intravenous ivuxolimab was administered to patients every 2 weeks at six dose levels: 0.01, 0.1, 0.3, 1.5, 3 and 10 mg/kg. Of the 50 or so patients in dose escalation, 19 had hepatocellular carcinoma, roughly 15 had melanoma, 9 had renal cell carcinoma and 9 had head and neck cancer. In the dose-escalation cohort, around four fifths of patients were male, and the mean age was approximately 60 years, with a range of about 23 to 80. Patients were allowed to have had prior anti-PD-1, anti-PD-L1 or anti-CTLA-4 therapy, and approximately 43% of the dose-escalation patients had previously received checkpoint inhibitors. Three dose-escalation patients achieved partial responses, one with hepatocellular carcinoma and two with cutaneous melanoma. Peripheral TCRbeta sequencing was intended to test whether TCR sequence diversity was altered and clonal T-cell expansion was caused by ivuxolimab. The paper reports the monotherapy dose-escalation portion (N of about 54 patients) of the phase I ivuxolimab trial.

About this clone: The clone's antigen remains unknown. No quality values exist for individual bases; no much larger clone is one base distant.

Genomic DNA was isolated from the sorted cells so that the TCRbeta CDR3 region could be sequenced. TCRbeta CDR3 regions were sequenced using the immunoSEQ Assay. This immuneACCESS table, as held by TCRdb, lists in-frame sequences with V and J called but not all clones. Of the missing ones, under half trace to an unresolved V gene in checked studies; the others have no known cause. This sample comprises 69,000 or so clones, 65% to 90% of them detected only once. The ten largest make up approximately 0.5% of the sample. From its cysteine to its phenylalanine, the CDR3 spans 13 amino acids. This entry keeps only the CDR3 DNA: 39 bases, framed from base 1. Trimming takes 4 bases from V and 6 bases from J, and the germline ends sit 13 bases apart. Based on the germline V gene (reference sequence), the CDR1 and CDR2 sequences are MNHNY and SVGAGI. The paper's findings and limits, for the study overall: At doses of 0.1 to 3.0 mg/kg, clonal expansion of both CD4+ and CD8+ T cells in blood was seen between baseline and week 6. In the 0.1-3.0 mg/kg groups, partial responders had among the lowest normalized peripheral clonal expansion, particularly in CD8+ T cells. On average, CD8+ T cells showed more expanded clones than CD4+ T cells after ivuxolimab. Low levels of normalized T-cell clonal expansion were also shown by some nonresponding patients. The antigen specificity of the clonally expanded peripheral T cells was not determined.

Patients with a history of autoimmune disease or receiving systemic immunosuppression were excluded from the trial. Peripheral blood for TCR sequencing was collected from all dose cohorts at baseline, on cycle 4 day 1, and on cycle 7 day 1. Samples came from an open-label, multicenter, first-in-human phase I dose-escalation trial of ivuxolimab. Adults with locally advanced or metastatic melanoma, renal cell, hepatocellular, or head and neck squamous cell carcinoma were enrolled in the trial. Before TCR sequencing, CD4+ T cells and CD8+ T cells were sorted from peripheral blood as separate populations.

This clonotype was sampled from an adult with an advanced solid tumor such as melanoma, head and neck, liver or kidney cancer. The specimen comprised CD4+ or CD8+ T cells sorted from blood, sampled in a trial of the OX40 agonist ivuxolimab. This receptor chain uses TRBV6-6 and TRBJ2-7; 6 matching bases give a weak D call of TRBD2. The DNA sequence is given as TGTGCCAGCAGTTCCGGGGGTAGCTCCGAGCAGTACTTC. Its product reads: CASSSGGSSEQYF.